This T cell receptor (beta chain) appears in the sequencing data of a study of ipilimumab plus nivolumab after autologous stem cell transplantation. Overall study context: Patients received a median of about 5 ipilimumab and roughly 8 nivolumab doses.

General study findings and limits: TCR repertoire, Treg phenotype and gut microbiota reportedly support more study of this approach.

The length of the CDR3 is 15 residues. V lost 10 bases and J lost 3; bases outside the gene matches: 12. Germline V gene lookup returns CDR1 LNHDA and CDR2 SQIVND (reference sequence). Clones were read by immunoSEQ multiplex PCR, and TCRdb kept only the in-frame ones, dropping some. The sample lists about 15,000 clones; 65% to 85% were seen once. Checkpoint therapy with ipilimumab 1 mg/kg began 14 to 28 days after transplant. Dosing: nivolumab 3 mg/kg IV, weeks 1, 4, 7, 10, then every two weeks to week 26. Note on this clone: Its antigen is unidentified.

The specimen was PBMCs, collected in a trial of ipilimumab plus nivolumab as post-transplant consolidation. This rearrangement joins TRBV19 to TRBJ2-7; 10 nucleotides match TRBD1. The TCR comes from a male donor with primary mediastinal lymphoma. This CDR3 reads CATRFTGQGIYEQYF. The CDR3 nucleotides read TGTGCCACCCGATTTACGGGACAGGGGATCTACGAGCAGTACTTC.